The T cell receptor (beta chain) described here comes from a study of T cells after yellow fever vaccination. General study results and limits: Though it reached lower strength, the secondary response hit its peak faster, day 5 versus 15. FACS-sorted repertoires could harbor abundant contaminating bulk-population clonotypes.

UMIs were added to TCR cDNA along with a universal primer site when it was made by 5'RACE template switching. In TCRdb, the 5' RACE reads were re-called with MiXCR into one record per CDR3 protein. The sample holds 28,000 or so distinct CDR3 sequences; approximately 4.4% are singletons and the top ten take around half. This clonotype has at least ten counts. The antigen remains unidentified. Germline CDR1 DFQATT, CDR2 SNEGSKA (reference sequence). Trimming removed 3 bases from V and 6 bases from J, with 18 bases in between. This CDR3 has 14 amino acids. This TCR was recovered from a young man who received the YFV17D yellow fever vaccine. Sample: CD8+ T cells sorted from PBMCs, taken 5 days after the yellow fever booster vaccination. This chain links TRBV20-1 with TRBJ2-7; TRBD1 is a possible D gene (6 bases). This CDR3 reads CSASDRPPEAEQYF. DNA of the CDR3: TGCAGTGCTAGTGACAGGCCCCCTGAGGCCGAGCAGTACTTC.